Presented here are 30 T cell receptor beta chains from one specimen sequenced in a study of cytomegalovirus exposure and HLA in healthy donors. PCR used 60 Vbeta primers and 13 Jbeta primers. Here immunoSEQ multiplex PCR was the method, and the copy in TCRdb shows in-frame clones only, minus some. The profile shows 150,000 to 250,000 clones, roughly 79% of them singletons. The sequenced sample consisted of PBMCs. The receptors here all came from a man aged 30-40 years in good health and CMV-seronegative.

CDR3 sequence: CASSFGGFSYNEQFF. Written as DNA, the CDR3 is TGTGCCAGCAGTTTCGGAGGATTCTCCTACAATGAGCAGTTCTTC. V gene TRBV27 combines with J gene TRBJ2-1; D possibly corresponds to TRBD2 (5 bases). CDR1 is MNHEY, CDR2 SMNVEV, per germline (reference sequence). V lost 3 bases to trimming and J lost 0 bases, with 9 bases between them. The CDR3 extends over 15 amino acids.

In this sample, this clone turned up once. The chain joins TRBV6-6 to TRBJ2-3, with 7 bases fitting TRBD1. This CDR3 has 16 residues. The germline gives CDR1 MNHNY, CDR2 SVGAGI (reference sequence). J lost 5 bases, V lost 0 bases, and 8 bases had no gene match. The CDR3 sequence: CASSYSVGGAGDTQYF. The CDR3 coding sequence is TGTGCCAGCAGTTACTCTGTAGGGGGCGCGGGAGATACGCAGTATTTT.

This clone was seen a few times. The V call is TRBV5-4, the J call TRBJ2-3, with D uncertain. Germline V gene sequence: CDR1 SGHNT, CDR2 YYREEE (reference sequence). CDR3 length: 15 amino acids. V was shortened by 4 bases and J by 0 bases, with 12 bases between the two germline ends. The CDR3 loop is CASSPMGRSTDTQYF. DNA for the CDR3: TGTGCCAGCAGCCCAATGGGCAGGAGCACAGATACGCAGTATTTT.

In the case of this clone: A junction boundary mismatches the germline segment, possibly from a read error. The chain uses TRBV7-7 and TRBJ2-5; 9 bases align to TRBD1. Germline V gene data show CDR1 as SSHAT and CDR2 as FNYEAQ (reference sequence). There are 15 residues in the CDR3. In DNA, the CDR3 is TGTGCTAGCAGCATTCCGGGACAGGGTAGAGAGACCCAGTACTTC. This sequence encodes CASSIPGQGRETQYF.

This chain connects TRBV6-6 to TRBJ1-2; unclear D gene. CDR1 MNHNY and CDR2 SVGAGI come from the germline V gene (reference sequence). Trimming stripped 7 bases from V and 5 bases from J, with 17 bases between. There are 14 residues in the CDR3. The CDR3 DNA reads as TGTGCCAGCACCGGAGGCGCTATGGTGTATGGCTACACCTTC. It yields the protein CASTGGAMVYGYTF.

This rearrangement joins TRBV10-1 to TRBJ2-4; D gene ambiguous. This CDR3 spans 14 amino acids. Germline lookup yields CDR1 WNHNN and CDR2 SYGVQD (reference sequence). The V end lost 2 bases, the J end lost 7 bases, and 12 bases lay between the germline ends. The CDR3 protein is CASSEPSLENIQYF. DNA of the CDR3: TGCGCCAGCAGTGAGCCCTCCTTGGAGAACATTCAGTACTTC.

CDR3 DNA: TGTGCCAGCAGCTTCCTAGCGGGAAGTACCAACGAGCAGTACTTC. This sequence encodes CASSFLAGSTNEQYF. V and J are TRBV7-6 and TRBJ2-7; the match to TRBD2 covers 9 bases. J was trimmed by 5 bases and V by 3 bases; bases with no gene match: 8. Germline V gene sequence: CDR1 SGHVS, CDR2 FNYEAQ. This CDR3 comprises 15 residues.

The V and J genes are TRBV28 and TRBJ2-2; 7 bases fit TRBD1. Trimming cost V 5 bases and J 4 bases; bases outside gene matches: 7. This CDR3 contains 15 residues. CDR1 is MDHEN and CDR2 is SYDVKM in the germline V gene. CDR3 DNA sequence: TGTGCCAGCAGTACTGGGACAGTAACCACCGGGGAGCTGTTTTTT. Its protein is CASSTGTVTTGELFF.

This clone was recorded a few times. This chain joins TRBV19 and TRBJ2-5, with 7 bases identical to TRBD1. J was trimmed by 9 bases and V by 4 bases; bases with no gene match: 8. Germline V lookup: CDR1 LNHDA, CDR2 SQIVND (reference sequence). CDR3 length equals 13 residues. CDR3 DNA: TGTGCCAGTAGTAGTTCCGGCACAGGGGCCCAGTACTTC. Translated: CASSSSGTGAQYF.

This clone has a single count. The chain has TRBV5-1 and TRBJ2-7, with 8 nucleotides matching TRBD2. The trim removed 2 bases at V and 3 bases at J, leaving 4 bases unmatched. CDR3 size: 14 residues. Germline V gives CDR1 SGHRS, CDR2 YFSETQ. The CDR3 DNA sequence: TGCGCCAGCAGCTTCGGGGGGGGCCACTACGAGCAGTACTTC. Encoded protein: CASSFGGGHYEQYF.

There are a few counts of this clone. This rearrangement joins TRBV6-6 to TRBJ2-2, with a weak D call TRBD1 (5 bases). The ends were cut back, 0 bases at V and 0 bases at J, with 5 bases in the middle. CDR3 size: 15 residues. CDR1 MNHNY and CDR2 SVGAGI come from the germline V gene (reference sequence). CDR3 DNA sequence: TGTGCCAGCAGTTACTCAGGGGCGAACACCGGGGAGCTGTTTTTT. This sequence encodes CASSYSGANTGELFF.

This chain joins TRBV12-5 and TRBJ2-1, with 8 nucleotides matching TRBD2. The CDR3 runs 17 residues. The trim removed 3 bases at V and 7 bases at J, leaving 14 bases unmatched. Per the germline V gene, CDR1 is LGHNT and CDR2 is FRNRAP. The CDR3 DNA sequence: TGTGCTAGTGGTTTATATTTAGGTAGCGGGACCCAAAATGAGCAGTTCTTC. Its protein product is CASGLYLGSGTQNEQFF.

The gene calls are TRBV5-1 and TRBJ2-3; 7 positions agree with TRBD1. The germline gives CDR1 SGHRS, CDR2 YFSETQ. V lost 2 bases, J lost 4 bases, and 7 bases stayed unmatched. CDR3 length equals 15 residues. The CDR3 loop reads CASSFGDREPDTQYF. CDR3 in DNA: TGCGCCAGCAGCTTTGGTGACAGGGAACCAGATACGCAGTATTTT.

The chain couples TRBV10-3 to TRBJ2-5, with a weak D call TRBD1 (6 bases). This CDR3 is built from 13 residues. V gave up 0 bases and J gave up 5 bases, with 7 bases separating them. Germline lookup yields CDR1 ENHRY and CDR2 SYGVKD. Here the CDR3 DNA reads TGTGCCATCAGTGAGTCGGGGGCGGAGACCCAGTACTTC. Protein product: CAISESGAETQYF.

CDR3 nucleotide sequence: TGTGCCAGCAGCGCACCGTGGACAGAACACACCGGGGAGCTGTTTTTT. It is translated as CASSAPWTEHTGELFF. The gene calls are TRBV11-2 and TRBJ2-2; TRBD1 is a possible D gene (6 bases). The length of the CDR3 is 16 residues. V gave up 5 bases and J gave up 3 bases, with 16 bases separating them. Germline lookup yields CDR1 SGHAT and CDR2 FQNNGV.

The chain joins TRBV19 to TRBJ1-6; D is uncertain. This CDR3 has 13 amino acids. The V gene's germline CDR1 is LNHDA and CDR2 SQIVND (reference sequence). Between the trimmed V and J ends, which lost 9 bases and 7 bases, there was a span of 13 bases. For the CDR3, the DNA is TGTGCCAGGGTCTGGTTACAGAATTCACCCCTCCACTTT. This encodes CARVWLQNSPLHF.

This chain joins TRBV29-1 and TRBJ2-3; D is tentatively TRBD1 or TRBD2 (6 bases each). V was pared by 7 bases and J by 0 bases, with 17 bases between. This CDR3 is 15 amino acids long. Germline V gene data show CDR1 as SQVTM and CDR2 as ANQGSEA. CDR3 in amino acids: CSAEGDSPSTDTQYF. The CDR3 nucleotides are TGCAGCGCTGAGGGGGACTCTCCAAGCACAGATACGCAGTATTTT.

This clone has a handful of counts. V is TRBV5-6 and J is TRBJ2-1; TRBD1 matches 9 bases. J lost 8 bases, V lost 2 bases, and 2 bases had no gene match. Looked up from germline, CDR1 is SGHDT and CDR2 is YYEEEE. The CDR3 covers 13 residues. The DNA for the CDR3 is TGTGCCAGCAGCTTAGGGACAGGGTATGAGCAGTTCTTC. It encodes CASSLGTGYEQFF.

A note on this clone: The same CDR3 arises from other DNA sequences in this sample as well. V gene TRBV9 combines with J gene TRBJ2-3, with D hard to call. V lost 1 base to trimming and J lost 1 base, with 4 bases between them. Germline CDR1 and CDR2: SGDLS and YYNGEE. The CDR3 covers 13 residues. CDR3 nucleotides: TGTGCCAGCAGCGTACCCGGCACAGATACGCAGTATTTT. It codes for CASSVPGTDTQYF.

J is TRBJ1-5 and V is TRBV5-1, with TRBD1 as a possible D gene (5 bases). CDR1 is SGHRS, CDR2 YFSETQ, per germline. V lost 0 bases to trimming and J lost 2 bases, with 9 bases between them. The CDR3 sequence is 15 residues long. This chain's CDR3 is CASSLDRGGNQPQHF. Written as DNA, the CDR3 is TGCGCCAGCAGCTTGGATAGGGGTGGCAATCAGCCCCAGCATTTT.

The J gene is TRBJ1-1, the V gene TRBV28; TRBD1 is a possible D gene (6 bases). The length of the CDR3 is 15 residues. V lost 2 bases and J lost 1, with 11 bases in between. Germline V gene sequence: CDR1 MDHEN, CDR2 SYDVKM. The CDR3 coding sequence is TGTGCCAGCAGTTTAAGTCCAGGGGAGAACACTGAAGCTTTCTTT. Its translation is CASSLSPGENTEAFF.

The chain is built from TRBV15 and TRBJ2-1; 7 nucleotides agree with TRBD1. The CDR3 spans 16 residues. With V trimmed by 0 bases and J by 6 bases, 8 bases remained unmatched. Germline V gene data show CDR1 as LNHNV and CDR2 as YYDKDF (reference sequence). This chain's CDR3 is CATSRDGGQVLNEQFF. DNA for the CDR3: TGTGCCACCAGCAGAGATGGCGGACAGGTCCTCAATGAGCAGTTCTTC.

The V and J genes are TRBV5-4 and TRBJ2-3; 7 nucleotides agree with TRBD2. Germline CDR1 and CDR2: SGHNT and YYREEE (reference sequence). CDR3 size: 15 residues. J lost 0 bases, V lost 3 bases, and 4 bases had no gene match. CDR3 DNA sequence: TGTGCCAGCAGCTGGCGGGAGTTTAGCACAGATACGCAGTATTTT. Its translation: CASSWREFSTDTQYF.

The rearrangement uses TRBV2 and TRBJ2-6; no clear D gene. This CDR3 has 16 amino acids. V lost 3 bases, J lost 0 bases, and 9 bases lay in between. In germline, CDR1 is SNHLY, CDR2 FYNNEI. The DNA of the CDR3 is TGTGCCAGCAGTGACCTTCATAGCTCTGGGGCCAACGTCCTGACTTTC. This gives the protein CASSDLHSSGANVLTF.

V gene TRBV27 combines with J gene TRBJ2-3; 8 bases align to TRBD1. V dropped 5 bases and J dropped 6; count of bases not matched to a gene: 7. Germline loops: CDR1 MNHEY, CDR2 SMNVEV (reference sequence). CDR3 length equals 14 residues. The DNA of the CDR3 is TGTGCCAGCAGTCCGAACAGGGGGATCGATACGCAGTATTTT. Translated: CASSPNRGIDTQYF.

V gene TRBV28 combines with J gene TRBJ1-4; TRBD1 aligns across 8 bases. The CDR3 sequence is 14 residues long. Germline V CDR1 and CDR2: MDHEN, SYDVKM. J lost 5 bases, V lost 5 bases, and 4 bases had no gene match. CDR3 region: CASSQGARNEKLFF. In nucleotides, the CDR3 is TGTGCCAGCAGTCAGGGGGCGAGAAATGAAAAACTGTTTTTT. The full variable domain, in which reference TRBV28 and TRBJ1-4 provide the parts outside the CDR3, is DVKVTQSSRYLVKRTGEKVFLECVQDMDHENMFWYRQDPGLGLRLIYFSYDVKMKEKGDIPEGYSVSREKKERFSLILESASTNQTSMYLCASSQGARNEKLFFGSGTQLSVL.

V usage is TRBV5-1 and J usage is TRBJ2-5; D is ambiguous. Germline CDR1 SGHRS, CDR2 YFSETQ. The CDR3 has 14 amino acids. V gave up 1 base and J gave up 2 bases, with 9 bases separating them. CDR3 bases: TGCGCCAGCAGCTTGCCTCAGGATCAAGAGACCCAGTACTTC. This translates into CASSLPQDQETQYF.

V and J are TRBV19 and TRBJ1-5; the match to TRBD1 covers 7 bases. The germline CDR1 and CDR2 sequences are LNHDA and SQIVND (reference sequence). The CDR3 has 14 amino acids. The V and J ends lost 3 bases and 2 bases, in that order; junction bases with no gene match: 1. CDR3 sequence reads: CASSIDRGNQPQHF. The CDR3 DNA sequence: TGTGCCAGTAGTATCGACAGGGGCAATCAGCCCCAGCATTTT.

This CDR3 reads CATSRGRSETQYF. Here the CDR3 DNA reads TGTGCCACCAGCAGAGGTAGATCTGAGACCCAGTACTTC. The gene calls are TRBV15 and TRBJ2-5; D is unresolved. The CDR3 runs to 13 residues. The V end lost 1 base, the J end lost 5 bases, and 8 bases lay between the germline ends. CDR1 is LNHNV and CDR2 is YYDKDF in the germline V gene (reference sequence).

V and J are TRBV10-3 and TRBJ2-2; TRBD2 aligns across 8 bases. The ends lost 6 bases at V and 2 bases at J; junction bases unmatched: 2. The germline V gene encodes CDR1 ENHRY and CDR2 SYGVKD. The length of the CDR3 is 14 residues. This chain's CDR3 is CAIRLAVNTGELFF. The CDR3 DNA sequence: TGTGCCATCAGACTAGCGGTTAACACCGGGGAGCTGTTTTTT.